This T cell receptor beta chain was retrieved from a study of regulatory T cells in long-lasting Graves disease (dated by TCRdb to the early 2020s). Turning to the overall study: To count as having persistent Graves' disease, a patient had to have received antithyroid drug treatment for over 5 years with TSH receptor autoantibodies remaining persistently positive. A total of about 35 samples underwent TCR sequencing, from 13 patients with persistent Graves' disease and 20 or so patients with newly diagnosed Graves' disease. Persistent Graves' disease patients in the clinical cohort had taken antithyroid drugs for roughly ten years on average. The study was conducted in China and was registered as a clinical trial. Peripheral blood TCR sequencing and RNA sequencing compared persistent Graves' disease patients with newly diagnosed Graves' disease patients. Paper-wide results and their limitations: Compared with newly diagnosed patients, patients with persistent Graves' disease had lower TCR Shannon entropy and fewer highly expanded clones, which suggests clonal expansion. As a limitation, the authors acknowledged that the small sample size may reduce accuracy. Sequencing and analysis were restricted to the TCR beta chain. Because the primary lesion, thyroid tissue, could not be accessed, the study looked at peripheral blood alone. A larger number of public clonotypes was shared among persistent patients (about 2,700) than among newly diagnosed patients (more than 850). Preferential use of TRBV28, TRBJ1-2 and TRBJ2-5 was observed in persistent disease, whereas TRBV20-1 and TRBJ2-1 were favored in newly diagnosed disease.

From the germline V gene, CDR1 is MDHEN and CDR2 is SYDVKM. V and J are truncated by 3 bases and 8 bases respectively, leaving an intervening sequence of 16 bases. Its CDR3 holds 14 amino acids, cysteine through phenylalanine. Just the 42-base CDR3 DNA is kept, in frame starting at base 1. The time point label for this specimen denotes: persistent/refractory GD, antithyroid drugs over 5 years with positive TRAb. For both TCR sequencing and RNA sequencing, RNA was extracted from PBMCs using TRIzol. Graves' disease was diagnosed according to American Thyroid Association guidelines. Patients for the study were recruited at an endocrinology department in Xi'an, China. From each patient, around 9 milliliters of peripheral blood was collected into an EDTA anticoagulant tube. Ficoll Paque Plus density gradient separation was used to isolate PBMCs, and no additional T cell sorting was done. An Agilent 2100 Bioanalyzer and agarose gel were used to check RNA quality, and a NanoDrop 2000 was used to measure RNA concentration.

The library was generated by multiplex PCR. TCRdb names Illumina HiSeq 4000 as the instrument used. TCR beta libraries were built with iRepertoire HTBI primers and Arm-PCR amplification of CDR3 regions. PCR products were gel purified before sequencing. On the study's bioinformatics: Gene usage analysis of CDR3 amino acid clonotypes used the 60 to 75 TRBV and more than 13 TRBJ segments found across samples. COPE and FqMerger were used to merge filtered high-quality paired reads into contigs. Contigs were aligned with BLAST to IMGT TRBV, TRBD and TRBJ reference genes, and CDR3 was defined per IMGT. Clonotypes above 0.1% frequency were classified as highly expanded clones. Repertoire diversity was measured by Shannon entropy, and V-J evenness by the Gini coefficient. A clonotype was considered public if more than one individual shared it. TCRdb reran the public reads through fastp at Q25 and MiXCR, keeping productive beta chains. Every CDR3 protein is listed once, alongside the most common genes and DNA of its rows. These V and J calls are TCRdb output, not the study's own analysis. Across this sample there are a few hundred thousand distinct CDR3 sequences, with around a fifth seen only once. Jointly, the top ten make up about 7% of the sample.

This clonotype came up many times. The clone's antigen remains unknown. Base quality data are lacking; no much larger clone is found one base away. Here the sequenced sample was peripheral blood mononuclear cells (PBMCs), taken when the disease was refractory, from a patient treated with antithyroid drugs. This receptor was identified in a female donor with Graves disease. The V and J segments used are TRBV28 and TRBJ1-1; the D gene is perhaps TRBD1, from 5 matching bases. The nucleotides read TGTGCCAGCAGTTTGACCGACAGTACACACGAAGCTTTCTTT. Translated, it reads CASSLTDSTHEAFF.